Following are 11 T cell receptor beta chains from one sample sequenced in a study of Graves' ophthalmopathy and Graves' hyperthyroidism. CDR3 regions of TCR beta were amplified from RNA transcripts. Second-round multiplex PCR came after first-round RT-PCR with HTBI primers. Using its own MiXCR run on the multiplex PCR reads, TCRdb lists one record per CDR3 protein. Here the sample spans 600,000 to 650,000 distinct CDR3 sequences, about 20% being singletons. Sequencing used peripheral blood. Every receptor here comes from a woman aged 18-30 years with stable Graves' hyperthyroidism. Some clones in this sample may be carry-over from other donors' samples.

The V gene is TRBV6-1, the J gene TRBJ1-2; D remains ambiguous. Germline CDR1 reads MNHNS; CDR2 reads SASEGT. This CDR3 is built from 13 residues. V was shortened by 2 bases and J by 5 bases, with 9 bases between the two germline ends. CDR3 nucleotide sequence: TGTGCCAGCAGTGAAACTTTGGATTATGGCTACACCTTC. It specifies CASSETLDYGYTF.

This chain connects TRBV12-3 or TRBV12-4 to TRBJ2-2; TRBD1 or TRBD2 may be the D gene (5 bases each). V shed 6 bases and J shed 4 bases, with 12 bases lying between them. The length of the CDR3 is 14 residues. The CDR3, as DNA: TGTGCCAGCAGCCCCCTTGGGGGCACCGGGGAGCTGTTTTTT. Protein sequence: CASSPLGGTGELFF.

The chain is built from TRBV15 and TRBJ2-7; maybe TRBD1 (7 bases). This CDR3 region has 14 residues. CDR1 is LNHNV, CDR2 YYDKDF, per germline (reference sequence). V lost 3 bases to trimming and J lost 1 base, with 10 bases between them. The CDR3 region has the DNA TGTGCCACCAGCAGCGCAGGGGGGTCCTACGAGCAGTACTTC. Protein sequence: CATSSAGGSYEQYF.

This clonotype showed up many times. The genes are TRBV29-1 and TRBJ1-1; D unclear. From germline, CDR1 is SQVTM and CDR2 ANQGSEA. The CDR3 contains 13 residues. V was trimmed by 0 bases and J by 7 bases, leaving 12 bases between them. Here the CDR3 reads CSVEDPPTGEAFF. Here the CDR3 DNA reads TGCAGCGTTGAAGATCCCCCAACCGGTGAAGCTTTCTTT. The variable domain in full, completed from reference TRBV29-1 and TRBJ1-1, reads SAVISQKPSRDICQRGTSLTIQCQVDSQVTMMFWYRQQPGQSLTLIATANQGSEATYESGFVIDKFPISRPNLTFSTLTVSNMSPEDSSIYLCSVEDPPTGEAFFGQGTRLTVV.

This clonotype was counted between two and nine times. The V call is TRBV2, the J call TRBJ2-5; D may be TRBD2 (6 bases). V shed 5 bases and J shed 5 bases, with 12 bases lying between them. There are 13 residues in the CDR3. CDR1 SNHLY and CDR2 FYNNEI come from the germline V gene. The CDR3 is CASSPGERETQYF. The CDR3, as DNA: TGTGCCAGCAGTCCGGGGGAGCGGGAGACCCAGTACTTC. The whole variable domain, remainder taken from reference TRBV2 and TRBJ2-5, is EPEVTQTPSHQVTQMGQEVILRCVPISNHLYFYWYRQILGQKVEFLVSFYNNEISEKSEIFDDQFSVERPDGSNFTLKIRSTKLEDSAMYFCASSPGERETQYFGPGTRLLVL.

This clonotype appeared many times. This chain links TRBV12-3 or TRBV12-4 with TRBJ2-4; TRBD1 agrees at 7 bases. The CDR3 runs to 18 residues. With 6 bases clipped from V and 0 bases from J, the junction kept 14 bases outside the gene matches. The CDR3 region is CASRNPRDRLLAKNIQYF. The DNA for the CDR3 is TGTGCCAGCAGGAACCCCCGGGACAGACTTCTAGCCAAAAACATTCAGTACTTC.

The chain uses TRBV28 and TRBJ2-5; D call uncertain. Per the germline V gene, CDR1 is MDHEN and CDR2 is SYDVKM. CDR3 length equals 12 residues. Trimming stripped 6 bases from V and 5 bases from J, with 10 bases between. CDR3 bases: TGTGCCAGCAGGCCCCAGAGGGAGACCCAGTACTTC. Protein: CASRPQRETQYF.

Ten or more counts support this clonotype. This rearrangement joins TRBV11-3 to TRBJ1-5; no firm D call. The length of the CDR3 is 15 residues. Germline CDR1 is SGHNT and CDR2 is YENEEA. The V gene lost 1 base and the J gene lost 0 bases, with 7 bases spanning the gap. CDR3 DNA: TGTGCCAGCAGCTTAGGGGTAAATAGCAATCAGCCCCAGCATTTT. Translation: CASSLGVNSNQPQHF.

This clonotype was found many times. The chain joins TRBV7-2 to TRBJ2-7; TRBD1 might be the D (6 bases). Germline-derived CDR1 and CDR2 are SGHTA and FQGNSA. The CDR3 spans 14 residues. Trimming removed 4 bases at V and 2 bases at J, with 12 bases between. CDR3 sequence reads: CASSSRGGAYEQYF. The CDR3 nucleotides read TGTGCCAGCAGCTCTAGAGGGGGAGCCTACGAGCAGTACTTC. Supplemented by reference TRBV7-2 and TRBJ2-7, the full variable domain reads GAGVSQSPSNKVTEKGKDVELRCDPISGHTALYWYRQSLGQGLEFLIYFQGNSAPDKSGLPSDRFSAERTGGSVSTLTIQRTQQEDSAVYLCASSSRGGAYEQYFGPGTRLTVT.

This clonotype was recorded at least ten times. J is TRBJ1-5 and V is TRBV6-1; D not certain. Trimming shortened V by 1 base and J by 0 bases, and 10 bases separated the two germline ends. Germline values: CDR1 MNHNS, CDR2 SASEGT. The CDR3 length is 16 residues. The DNA for the CDR3 is TGTGCCAGCAGTGAAGAGTCAGCTTATAGCAATCAGCCCCAGCATTTT. It codes for CASSEESAYSNQPQHF.

V gene TRBV5-1 combines with J gene TRBJ2-5; 8 bases match TRBD1. Losses at the gene ends were 3 bases for V and 5 bases for J; bases not matched to a gene: 6. Germline V CDR1 and CDR2: SGHRS, YFSETQ. There are 14 residues in the CDR3. CDR3 sequence (DNA): TGCGCCAGCAGCTCCCAGGGGGCATGGGAGACCCAGTACTTC. Translating it yields CASSSQGAWETQYF.